This TCR beta chain was recorded in a study of blood T cell repertoires in COVID-19 (dated by TCRdb to about 2020). Looking at the study overall: Samples from collaborators originated in the United States, Italy and Spain and spanned both the acute and convalescent phases of COVID-19. The material from the prospective study consisted of cDNA or gDNA derived from T cells, B-cell-depleted T cells, or PBMCs. Subjects who had been exposed to COVID-19, were actively infected with it, or had recovered from it provided the deeply sampled blood TCRbeta repertoires that made up the dataset. A freely available public database, intended as a resource for researchers studying the immune response to SARS-CoV-2, is where the repertoires were released. The samples were drawn from two sources: the first 160 participants of the ongoing ImmuneRACE study, and 1,000 to 1,500 subjects contributed by 6 global collaborators. Sample metadata almost always included a de-identified subject ID, COVID-19 status, age in years and sex. Where HLA class I and class II types were available, the types were taken from metadata supplied by the sample provider, not from assay-based typing. Results the study describes overall, beyond this receptor: Clinical and demographic metadata were provided uncurated, with the amount varying by source and participant.

V is clipped by 0 bases and J by 9 bases, and the sequence between their germline boundaries is 15 bases long. There are 16 amino acids in the CDR3, from cysteine to phenylalanine inclusive. The entry retains the CDR3 DNA only, 48 bases that are in frame from base 1. CDR1 is given as LGHNA and CDR2 as YSLEER, both from the germline V gene. The count of this clone is one. The antigen it recognizes is unknown. Nothing much larger sits one base from this clone, and base qualities are not available. Each collaborating institution followed its own protocols to collect whole blood in K2EDTA tubes. Collaborator samples were shipped for TCRbeta analysis as frozen whole blood, isolated PBMCs, or DNA extracted from either sample type. TCRbeta CDR3 regions were amplified from genomic DNA using the immunoSEQ Assay, a bias-controlled multiplex PCR. On the study's bioinformatics: The number of nucleated cells in each sample was estimated by amplification of reference gene primers within the assay. To quantify the absolute abundance of each unique TCRbeta CDR3 rearrangement, sequence reads were collapsed and filtered. For each sample, productive Simpson clonality was calculated as the square root of Simpson's diversity index across productive rearrangements. This immuneACCESS table, as held by TCRdb, lists in-frame sequences with V and J called but not all clones. Of the missing ones, under half trace to an unresolved V gene in checked studies; the others have no known cause. V, J and clone size were drawn from that table, and D and trimming were deduced from the DNA. Across this sample there are 260,000 or so clones, with 82% seen only once. Jointly, the top ten make up around 4.7% of the sample.

Sequencing was done on a sample of peripheral blood. The source of this sequence is a woman between 70 and 85 years old with acute or convalescent COVID-19. The rearrangement combines TRBV4-3 with TRBJ1-6; the D gene is possibly TRBD1, with 6 bases matching. In nucleotide form, the sequence is TGCGCCAGCAGCCAAGAGGGGGCAGGGCTCCGTTCACCCCTCCACTTT. Translated, it gives CASSQEGAGLRSPLHF.